Presented here are 14 T cell receptor beta chains from one specimen sequenced in a study of CD8+ T cells in alopecia areata. RNA was extracted and reverse transcribed into cDNA as the sequencing template. TCRdb's copy holds only in-frame clones and misses some; the assay was immunoSEQ multiplex PCR. This table has 150,000 to 190,000 clones, under 60% appearing once. The source material was CD8+ T cells sorted from blood, sampled at week 0. The receptors shown here come from a human donor with alopecia areata.

This clone was seen more than once but under ten times. V usage is TRBV2 and J usage is TRBJ2-2, with D hard to call. Looked up from germline, CDR1 is SNHLY and CDR2 is FYNNEI. Trimming took 0 bases from V and 6 from J, leaving 11 bases between them. The length of the CDR3 is 15 residues. CDR3 DNA sequence: TGTGCCAGCAGTGAAGCGCTCGGCGAGGCCGGGGAGCTGTTTTTT. It yields the protein CASSEALGEAGELFF.

This clone was counted a single time. The J gene is TRBJ1-2, the V gene TRBV27; D perhaps matches TRBD1 (6 bases). Trimming pared 6 bases from V and 0 bases from J, leaving 11 bases between. This CDR3 comprises 14 residues. CDR1 is MNHEY, CDR2 SMNVEV, per germline (reference sequence). CDR3 bases: TGTGCCAGCAGCTCAGGGGCCTCTAACTATGGCTACACCTTC. It codes for CASSSGASNYGYTF.

This chain joins TRBV27 and TRBJ1-1; D is perhaps TRBD1 (5 bases). The CDR3 contains 14 residues. Trimming took off 3 bases at V and 4 bases at J, with 12 bases between the two ends. Germline CDR1 and CDR2: MNHEY and SMNVEV (reference sequence). CDR3 residues: CASSLAGVGTEAFF. CDR3 in DNA: TGTGCCAGCAGTTTGGCGGGGGTGGGCACTGAAGCTTTCTTT.

This clone was counted between two and nine times. The V and J genes are TRBV30 and TRBJ2-3; a weak D match, TRBD2 (7 bases). The CDR3 is 15 residues long. Trimming left V 1 base short and J 3 bases short, with 14 bases between. Germline V gene lookup returns CDR1 GTSNPN and CDR2 SVGIG (reference sequence). CDR3 sequence reads: CAWSGGGGRTDTQYF. The CDR3 DNA follows: TGTGCCTGGAGTGGTGGCGGGGGCCGGACAGATACGCAGTATTTT.

The gene calls are TRBV2 and TRBJ2-4; possibly TRBD2 for D (5 bases). Germline assignment: CDR1 SNHLY and CDR2 FYNNEI. The V and J ends lost 8 bases and 0 bases respectively, with 5 bases between them. The CDR3 is made up of 12 amino acids. Here the CDR3 DNA reads TGTGCCAGCCGGGGAGCCAAAAACATTCAGTACTTC. This encodes CASRGAKNIQYF.

In regard to this clone: Other DNA sequences in this specimen translate into the identical CDR3. The chain joins TRBV13 to TRBJ2-7; 8 nucleotides agree with TRBD2. The CDR3 loop spans 13 amino acids. Trimming cost V 5 bases and J 5 bases; bases outside gene matches: 5. Germline V gives CDR1 PRHDT, CDR2 FYEKMQ (reference sequence). The CDR3 protein is CASSPGGADEQYF. In nucleotides, the CDR3 is TGTGCCAGCAGCCCCGGGGGGGCGGACGAGCAGTACTTC.

The rearrangement uses TRBV30 and TRBJ2-1, with D possibly matching TRBD1 (5 bases). Trimming removed 3 bases at V and 8 bases at J, with 17 bases between. The germline V gene has CDR1 GTSNPN and CDR2 SVGIG (reference sequence). The CDR3 extends over 14 amino acids. CDR3 nucleotide sequence: TGTGCCTGGAGGGTGCCTGCAGGGCGGTATGAGCAGTTCTTC. Amino acids: CAWRVPAGRYEQFF.

This chain links TRBV29-1 with TRBJ1-2; no clear D gene. The germline V gene has CDR1 SQVTM and CDR2 ANQGSEA. This CDR3 is 15 amino acids long. Trimming removed 6 bases from V and 0 bases from J, with 17 bases in between. This CDR3 reads CSVTFWTASNYGYTF. DNA of the CDR3: TGCAGCGTCACGTTCTGGACGGCATCTAACTATGGCTACACCTTC.

The chain has TRBV29-1 and TRBJ1-3, with a possible D match to TRBD1 (5 bases). The CDR3 has 14 residues. Germline V gene data show CDR1 as SQVTM and CDR2 as ANQGSEA. Deletions cut 6 bases from V and 3 bases from J, with 15 bases between. The CDR3 sequence: CSVRRVGDGNTIYF. In DNA form, the CDR3 reads TGCAGCGTGCGAAGGGTAGGGGATGGAAACACCATATATTTT.

This clone was seen a few times. The sample contains more than one DNA sequence encoding this CDR3. V and J are TRBV29-1 and TRBJ2-7; 9 bases agree with TRBD1. With V trimmed by 7 bases and J by 2 bases, 3 bases remained unmatched. Germline values: CDR1 SQVTM, CDR2 ANQGSEA. This CDR3 region has 12 residues. This CDR3 reads CSARDRAYEQYF. The CDR3 DNA reads as TGCAGCGCGCGGGACAGGGCCTACGAGCAGTACTTC.

V and J are TRBV6-4 and TRBJ2-1, with no clear D. In germline, CDR1 is MRHNA, CDR2 SNTAGT. CDR3 length: 9 residues. V dropped 8 bases and J dropped 6 bases, with 2 bases sitting between them. The CDR3 nucleotides read TGTGCCAGCCCCAATGAGCAGTTCTTC. Its protein product is CASPNEQFF.

The chain has TRBV30 and TRBJ1-1; D unclear. The CDR3 extends over 13 amino acids. Trimming removed 1 base at V and 6 bases at J, with 12 bases between. CDR1 and CDR2 from the germline V gene are GTSNPN and SVGIG (reference sequence). This chain's CDR3 is CAWSATAGSEAFF. The CDR3 region has the DNA TGTGCCTGGAGTGCTACCGCGGGATCTGAAGCTTTCTTT.

The chain employs TRBV6-5 and TRBJ2-7; D not resolved. Germline V lookup: CDR1 MNHEY, CDR2 SVGAGI. The V and J ends lost 0 bases and 9 bases respectively, with 9 bases between them. CDR3 size: 12 residues. The CDR3 reads CASSYSGMGQYF. CDR3 nucleotide sequence: TGTGCCAGCAGTTACTCTGGGATGGGGCAGTACTTC.

This chain links TRBV7-9 with TRBJ1-6, with D unresolved. This CDR3 comprises 15 residues. Trimming took 7 bases from V and 7 from J, leaving 17 bases between them. Germline V gene data show CDR1 as SEHNR and CDR2 as FQNEAQ (reference sequence). The CDR3 protein is CASNSPTGRNSPLHF. In DNA form, the CDR3 reads TGTGCCAGCAACTCTCCCACGGGTAGAAATTCACCCCTCCACTTT.